This T cell receptor beta chain was recovered during a study of monozygotic twins with inflammatory bowel disease. Study results and limitations: Compared with healthy twins, IBD patients shared fewer clonotypes with others, especially with disease activity. Patients with IBD had less TCRbeta diversity (inverse Simpson) than their healthy co-twins. Differing immunosuppressive treatments may have added variability to patient repertoires.

In the case of this clonotype: Antigen: not known.

Germline V CDR1 and CDR2: DFQATT, SNEGSKA (reference sequence). This CDR3 has 13 amino acids. One entry per CDR3 protein, without DNA, is what TCRdb gives after re-calling the 5' RACE reads. The sample table sets out some 150,000 distinct CDR3 sequences. The chain is built from TRBV20-1 and TRBJ2-3; checking the TCRdb D call of TRBD1 is not possible without DNA. The source of this sequence is a human donor with ulcerative colitis or Crohn's disease, or a healthy co-twin of an affected twin (not recorded which). Input material: blood. This CDR3 reads CSAPVGGIGTQYF.